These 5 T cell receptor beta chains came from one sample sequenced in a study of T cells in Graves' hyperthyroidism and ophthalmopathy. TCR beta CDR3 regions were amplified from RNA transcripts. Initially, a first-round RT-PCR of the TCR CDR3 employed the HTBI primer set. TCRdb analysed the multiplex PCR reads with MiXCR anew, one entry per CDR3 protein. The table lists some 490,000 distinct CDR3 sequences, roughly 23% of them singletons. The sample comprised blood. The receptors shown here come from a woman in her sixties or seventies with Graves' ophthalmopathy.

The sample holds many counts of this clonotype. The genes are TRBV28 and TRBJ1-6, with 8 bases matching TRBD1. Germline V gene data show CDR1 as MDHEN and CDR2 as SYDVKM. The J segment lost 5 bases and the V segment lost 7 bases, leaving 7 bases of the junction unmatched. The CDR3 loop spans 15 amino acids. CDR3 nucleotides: TGTGCCAGCACCCCGCGGACAGGGAATAATTCACCCCTCCACTTT. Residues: CASTPRTGNNSPLHF. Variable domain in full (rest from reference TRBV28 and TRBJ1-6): DVKVTQSSRYLVKRTGEKVFLECVQDMDHENMFWYRQDPGLGLRLIYFSYDVKMKEKGDIPEGYSVSREKKERFSLILESASTNQTSMYLCASTPRTGNNSPLHFGNGTRLTVT.

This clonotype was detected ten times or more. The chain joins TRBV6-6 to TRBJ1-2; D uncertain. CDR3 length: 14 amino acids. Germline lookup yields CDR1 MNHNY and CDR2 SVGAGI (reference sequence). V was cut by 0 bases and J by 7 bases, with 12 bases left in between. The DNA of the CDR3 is TGTGCCAGCAGTTACTCGTCGGGGAGGCTTGGCTACACCTTC. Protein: CASSYSSGRLGYTF.

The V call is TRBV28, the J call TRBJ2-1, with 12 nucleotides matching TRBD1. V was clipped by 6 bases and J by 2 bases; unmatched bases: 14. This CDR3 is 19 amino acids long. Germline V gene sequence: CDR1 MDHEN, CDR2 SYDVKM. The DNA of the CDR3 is TGTGCCAGCAGACTCCGGGACAGGGGGCGTACTTTCACCTACAATGAGCAGTTCTTC. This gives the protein CASRLRDRGRTFTYNEQFF.

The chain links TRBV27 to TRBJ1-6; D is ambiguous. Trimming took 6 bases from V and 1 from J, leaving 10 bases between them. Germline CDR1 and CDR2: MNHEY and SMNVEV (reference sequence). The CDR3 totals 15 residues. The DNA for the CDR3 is TGTGCCAGCAGCCCCCCCCCGTCCTATAATTCACCCCTCCACTTT. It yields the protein CASSPPPSYNSPLHF.

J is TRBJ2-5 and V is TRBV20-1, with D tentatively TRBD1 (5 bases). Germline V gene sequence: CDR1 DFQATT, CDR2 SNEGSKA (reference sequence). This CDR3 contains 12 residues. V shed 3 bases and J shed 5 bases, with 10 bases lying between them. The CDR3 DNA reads TGCAGTGCTAGGGCAGGGTTCGAGACCCAGTACTTC. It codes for CSARAGFETQYF.